These 6 T cell receptor beta chains came from one sample sequenced in a study of shared clonotypes between healthy human individuals. Generated by immunoSEQ multiplex PCR, the TCRdb table keeps only in-frame clones and is missing some. The data contain roughly 1,000,000 clones, 70% to 80% of them seen just once; the ten biggest clones take up about 0.52%. Sequenced: memory CD4+ T cells from PBMCs. Regarding subset: CD45RA-negative fraction. The source is a man aged 18 to 29 in good health. Some clones in this sample may be carry-over from other donors' samples.

The chain couples TRBV9 to TRBJ1-4; D is unresolved. From germline, CDR1 is SGDLS and CDR2 YYNGEE. V shed 7 bases and J shed 0 bases, with 13 bases lying between them. The CDR3 is 15 residues long. CDR3 DNA sequence: TGTGCCAGCGGCCGGCTGGCTACAACTAATGAAAAACTGTTTTTT. Its protein product is CASGRLATTNEKLFF.

The V call is TRBV7-2, the J call TRBJ2-1; TRBD2 might be the D (6 bases). The CDR3 contains 14 residues. Trimming took off 3 bases at V and 4 bases at J, with 10 bases between the two ends. The germline V gene encodes CDR1 SGHTA and CDR2 FQGNSA. This CDR3 reads CASSFVAAYNEQFF. The CDR3 coding sequence is TGTGCCAGCAGCTTTGTAGCGGCTTACAATGAGCAGTTCTTC.

Note on this clone: The sample holds other DNA sequences that translate to the same CDR3. V and J are TRBV28 and TRBJ1-2; 7 nucleotides line up with TRBD1. Germline V lookup: CDR1 MDHEN, CDR2 SYDVKM. The CDR3 spans 13 residues. The trim removed 1 base at V and 7 bases at J, leaving 3 bases unmatched. The CDR3 DNA reads TGTGCCAGCAGTTTATCAGGGGGTGGTGGCTACACCTTC. Translated: CASSLSGGGGYTF.

This clone was seen only once. The J gene is TRBJ1-5, the V gene TRBV2, with 9 bases identical to TRBD1. Germline V gives CDR1 SNHLY, CDR2 FYNNEI. The ends lost 11 bases at V and 0 bases at J; junction bases unmatched: 8. This CDR3 comprises 15 residues. The CDR3 loop is CARRQGVHSNQPQHF. CDR3 sequence (DNA): TGTGCCCGAAGACAGGGGGTTCATAGCAATCAGCCCCAGCATTTT.

The CDR3 bases are TGCGCCAGCAGTCAGGGGACACCTAATCAGCCCCAGCATTTT. Translation gives CASSQGTPNQPQHF. This chain uses TRBV23-1 with TRBJ1-5; D is possibly TRBD1 (6 bases). TRBV23-1 is given ORF status, its function remaining uncertain. The V gene lost 3 bases and the J gene lost 4 bases, with 10 bases spanning the gap. This CDR3 is 14 amino acids long.

V gene TRBV19 combines with J gene TRBJ2-3; D remains ambiguous. Between the trimmed V and J ends, which lost 4 bases and 0 bases, there was a span of 14 bases. Germline loops: CDR1 LNHDA, CDR2 SQIVND (reference sequence). The CDR3 runs to 16 residues. CDR3 sequence: CASSTPGSLSTDTQYF. The DNA of the CDR3 is TGTGCCAGTAGTACCCCAGGAAGCCTAAGCACAGATACGCAGTATTTT.